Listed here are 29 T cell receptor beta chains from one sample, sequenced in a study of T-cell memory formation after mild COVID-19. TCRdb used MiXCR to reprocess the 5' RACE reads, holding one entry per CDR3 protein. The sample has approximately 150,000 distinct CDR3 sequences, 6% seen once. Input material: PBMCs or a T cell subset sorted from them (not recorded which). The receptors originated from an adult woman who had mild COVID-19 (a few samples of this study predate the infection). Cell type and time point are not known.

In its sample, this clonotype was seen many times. CDR3 amino acids: CASSLNPGTGELFF. The CDR3 region has the DNA TGTGCCAGCAGCTTGAACCCGGGGACCGGGGAGCTGTTTTTT. The V gene is TRBV7-2, the J gene TRBJ2-2; the D gene is possibly TRBD2 (5 bases). V gave up 3 bases and J gave up 5 bases, with 10 bases separating them. Looked up from germline, CDR1 is SGHTA and CDR2 is FQGNSA. The CDR3 length is 14 residues.

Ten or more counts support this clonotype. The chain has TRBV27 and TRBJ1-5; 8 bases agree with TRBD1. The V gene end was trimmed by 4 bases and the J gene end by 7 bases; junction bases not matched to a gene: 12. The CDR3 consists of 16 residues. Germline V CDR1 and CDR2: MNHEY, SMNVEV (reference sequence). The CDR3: CASSSRTGLSGQPQHF. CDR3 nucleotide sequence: TGTGCCAGCAGTTCCCGGACAGGGCTAAGCGGACAGCCCCAGCATTTT.

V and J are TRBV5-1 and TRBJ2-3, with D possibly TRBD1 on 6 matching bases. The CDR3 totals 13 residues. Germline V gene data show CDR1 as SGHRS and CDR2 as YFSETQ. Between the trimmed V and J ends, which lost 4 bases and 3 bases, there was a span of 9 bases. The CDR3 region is CASSPTGTDTQYF. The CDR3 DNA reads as TGCGCCAGCAGCCCGACAGGTACAGATACGCAGTATTTT.

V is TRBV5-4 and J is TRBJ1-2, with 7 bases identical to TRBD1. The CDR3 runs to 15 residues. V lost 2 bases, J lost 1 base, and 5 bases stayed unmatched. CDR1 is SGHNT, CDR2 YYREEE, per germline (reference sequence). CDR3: CASSLGQALNYGYTF. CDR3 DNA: TGTGCCAGCAGCTTAGGACAGGCGCTTAACTATGGCTACACCTTC.

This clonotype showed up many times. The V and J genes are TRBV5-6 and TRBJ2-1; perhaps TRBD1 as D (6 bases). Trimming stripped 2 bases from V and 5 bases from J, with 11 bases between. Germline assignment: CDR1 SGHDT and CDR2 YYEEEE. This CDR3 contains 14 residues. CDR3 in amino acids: CASSFRGRNNEQFF. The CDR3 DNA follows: TGTGCCAGCAGCTTCAGGGGTAGGAACAATGAGCAGTTCTTC.

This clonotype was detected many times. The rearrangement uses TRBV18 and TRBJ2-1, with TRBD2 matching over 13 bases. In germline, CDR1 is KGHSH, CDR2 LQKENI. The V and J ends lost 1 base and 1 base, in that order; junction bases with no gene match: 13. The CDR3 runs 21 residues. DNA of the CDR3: TGTGCCAGCTCACCACTACTGTATATTAGGACTAGCGGGAGATCCTACAATGAGCAGTTCTTC. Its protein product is CASSPLLYIRTSGRSYNEQFF.

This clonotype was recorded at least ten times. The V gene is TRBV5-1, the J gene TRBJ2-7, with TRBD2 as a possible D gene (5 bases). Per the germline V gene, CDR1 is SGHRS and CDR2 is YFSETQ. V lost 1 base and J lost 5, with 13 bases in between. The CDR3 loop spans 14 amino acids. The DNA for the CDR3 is TGCGCCAGCAGCTTGTATGTTTCGAGGGACGAGCAGTACTTC. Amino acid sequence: CASSLYVSRDEQYF.

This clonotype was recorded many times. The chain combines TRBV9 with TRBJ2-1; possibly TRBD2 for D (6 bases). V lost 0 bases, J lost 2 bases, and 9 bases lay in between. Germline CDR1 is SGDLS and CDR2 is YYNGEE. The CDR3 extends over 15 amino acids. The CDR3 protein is CASSVVGGTYNEQFF. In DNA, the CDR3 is TGTGCCAGCAGCGTAGTCGGAGGGACCTACAATGAGCAGTTCTTC.

CDR3 coding DNA: TGCGCCAGCAGCCCCGGACAGAGCAATCAGCCCCAGCATTTT. Its protein is CASSPGQSNQPQHF. The rearrangement uses TRBV5-1 and TRBJ1-5; weak D call: TRBD1 (6 bases). V lost 4 bases and J 1 base, leaving 9 bases between the germline ends. Germline CDR1 and CDR2: SGHRS and YFSETQ. The CDR3 has 14 residues.

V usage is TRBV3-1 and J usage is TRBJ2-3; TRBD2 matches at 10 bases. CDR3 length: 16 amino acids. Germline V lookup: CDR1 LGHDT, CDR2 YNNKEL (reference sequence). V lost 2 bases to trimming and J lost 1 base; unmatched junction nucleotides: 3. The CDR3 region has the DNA TGTGCCAGCAGCCAAAGCGGGGGGGCCCGCACAGATACGCAGTATTTT. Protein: CASSQSGGARTDTQYF.

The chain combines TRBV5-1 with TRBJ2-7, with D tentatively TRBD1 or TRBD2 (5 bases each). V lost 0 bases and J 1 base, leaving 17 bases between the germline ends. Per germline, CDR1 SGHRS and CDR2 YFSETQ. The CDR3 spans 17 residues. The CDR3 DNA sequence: TGCGCCAGCAGCTTGGCATCGGGGCAGGGAATTTCCTACGAGCAGTACTTC. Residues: CASSLASGQGISYEQYF.

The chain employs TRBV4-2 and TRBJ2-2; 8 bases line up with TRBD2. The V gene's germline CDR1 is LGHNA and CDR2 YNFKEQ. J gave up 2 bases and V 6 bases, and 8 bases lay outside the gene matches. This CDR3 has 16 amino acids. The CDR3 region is CASSYSSGGNTGELFF. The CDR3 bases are TGTGCCAGCAGTTATAGCAGCGGGGGCAACACCGGGGAGCTGTTTTTT.

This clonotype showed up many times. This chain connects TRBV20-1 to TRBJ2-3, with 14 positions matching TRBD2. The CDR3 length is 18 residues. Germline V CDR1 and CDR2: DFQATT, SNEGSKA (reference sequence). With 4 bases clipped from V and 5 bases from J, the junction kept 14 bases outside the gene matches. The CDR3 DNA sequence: TGCAGTGCTATAGGGACTAGCGGGAGAGGGGCCACTGGAGATACGCAGTATTTT. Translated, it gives CSAIGTSGRGATGDTQYF.

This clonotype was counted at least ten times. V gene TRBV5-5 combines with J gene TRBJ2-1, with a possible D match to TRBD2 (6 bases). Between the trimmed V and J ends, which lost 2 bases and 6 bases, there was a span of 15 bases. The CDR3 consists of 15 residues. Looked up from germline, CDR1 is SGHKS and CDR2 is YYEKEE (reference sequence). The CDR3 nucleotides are TGTGCCAGCAGCTTAGGAATGGGACTCTCCAATGAGCAGTTCTTC. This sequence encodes CASSLGMGLSNEQFF.

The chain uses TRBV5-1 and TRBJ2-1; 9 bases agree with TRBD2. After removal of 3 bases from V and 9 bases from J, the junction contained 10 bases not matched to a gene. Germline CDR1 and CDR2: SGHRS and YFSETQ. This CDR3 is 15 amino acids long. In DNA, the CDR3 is TGCGCCAGCAGCTCCATAGCGGGAGTGCCCAGTGAGCAGTTCTTC. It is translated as CASSSIAGVPSEQFF.

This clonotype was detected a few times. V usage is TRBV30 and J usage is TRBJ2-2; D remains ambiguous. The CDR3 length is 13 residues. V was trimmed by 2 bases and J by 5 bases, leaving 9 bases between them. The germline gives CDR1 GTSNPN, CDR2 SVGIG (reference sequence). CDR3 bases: TGTGCCTGGAGTCCACTGGGAACCGGGGAGCTGTTTTTT. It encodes CAWSPLGTGELFF.

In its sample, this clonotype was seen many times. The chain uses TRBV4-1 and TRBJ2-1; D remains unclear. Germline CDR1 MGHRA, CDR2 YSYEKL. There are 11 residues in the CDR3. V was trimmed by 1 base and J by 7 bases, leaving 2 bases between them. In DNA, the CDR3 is TGCGCCAGCAGCCAAGGGAATGAGCAGTTCTTC. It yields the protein CASSQGNEQFF.

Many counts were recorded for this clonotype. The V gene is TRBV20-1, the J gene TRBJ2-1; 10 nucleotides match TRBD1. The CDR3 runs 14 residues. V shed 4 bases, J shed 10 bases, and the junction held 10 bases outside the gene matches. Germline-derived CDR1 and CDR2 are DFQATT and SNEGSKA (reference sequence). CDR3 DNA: TGCAGTGCTACCTCGGGACAGGGGAAGGGGGAGCAGTTCTTC. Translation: CSATSGQGKGEQFF.

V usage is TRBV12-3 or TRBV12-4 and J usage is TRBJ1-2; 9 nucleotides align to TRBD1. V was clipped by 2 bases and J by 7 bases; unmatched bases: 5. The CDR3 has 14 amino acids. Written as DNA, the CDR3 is TGTGCCAGCAGTTTATATACAGGGGGCTTTGGCTACACCTTC. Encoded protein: CASSLYTGGFGYTF.

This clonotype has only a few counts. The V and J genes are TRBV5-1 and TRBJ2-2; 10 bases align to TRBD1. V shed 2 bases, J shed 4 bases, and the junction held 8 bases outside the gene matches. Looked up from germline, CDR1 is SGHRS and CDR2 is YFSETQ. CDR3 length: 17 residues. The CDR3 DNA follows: TGCGCCAGCAGCTTTTTCGACAGGGGGCAAGTCACCGGGGAGCTGTTTTTT. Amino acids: CASSFFDRGQVTGELFF.

CDR3 sequence reads: CSVEDSSAVYNEQFF. The CDR3 DNA reads TGCAGCGTTGAAGATTCTAGCGCGGTGTACAATGAGCAGTTCTTC. This chain uses TRBV29-1 with TRBJ2-1, with D perhaps TRBD2 (6 bases). Germline CDR1 and CDR2: SQVTM and ANQGSEA. The CDR3 runs 15 residues. V shed 0 bases and J shed 4 bases, with 13 bases lying between them.

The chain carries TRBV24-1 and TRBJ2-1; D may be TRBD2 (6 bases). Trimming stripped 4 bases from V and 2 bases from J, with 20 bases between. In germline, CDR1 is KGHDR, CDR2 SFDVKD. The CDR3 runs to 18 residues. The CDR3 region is CATSDPAVAGRAYNEQFF. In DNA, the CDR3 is TGTGCCACCAGTGACCCCGCGGTTGCGGGGAGAGCCTACAATGAGCAGTTCTTC.

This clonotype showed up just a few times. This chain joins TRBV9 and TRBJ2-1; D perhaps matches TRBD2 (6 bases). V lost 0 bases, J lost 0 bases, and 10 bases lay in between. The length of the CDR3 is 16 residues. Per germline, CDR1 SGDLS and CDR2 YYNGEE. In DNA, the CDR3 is TGTGCCAGCAGCGTAGTTGGAGGGAGCTCCTACAATGAGCAGTTCTTC. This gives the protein CASSVVGGSSYNEQFF. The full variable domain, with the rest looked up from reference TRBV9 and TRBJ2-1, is DSGVTQTPKHLITATGQRVTLRCSPRSGDLSVYWYQQSLDQGLQFLIQYYNGEERAKGNILERFSAQQFPDLHSELNLSSLELGDSALYFCASSVVGGSSYNEQFFGPGTRLTVL.

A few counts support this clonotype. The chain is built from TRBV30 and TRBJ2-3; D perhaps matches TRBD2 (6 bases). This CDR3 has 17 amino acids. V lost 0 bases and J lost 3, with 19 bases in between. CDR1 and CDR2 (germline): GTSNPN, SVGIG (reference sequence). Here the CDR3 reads CAWSVLGGRAGTDTQYF. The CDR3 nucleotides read TGTGCCTGGAGTGTACTCGGTGGCAGGGCGGGAACAGATACGCAGTATTTT.

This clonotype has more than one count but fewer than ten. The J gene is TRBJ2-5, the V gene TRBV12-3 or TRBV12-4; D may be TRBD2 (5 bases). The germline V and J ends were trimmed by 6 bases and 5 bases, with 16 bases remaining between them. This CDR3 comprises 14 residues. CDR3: CASSLGMRGETQYF. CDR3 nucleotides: TGTGCCAGCAGCCTAGGGATGAGAGGGGAGACCCAGTACTTC.

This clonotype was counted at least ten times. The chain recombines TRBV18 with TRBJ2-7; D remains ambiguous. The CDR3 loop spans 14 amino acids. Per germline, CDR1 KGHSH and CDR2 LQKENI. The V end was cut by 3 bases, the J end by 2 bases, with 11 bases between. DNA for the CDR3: TGTGCCAGCTCACCTTTTCAGTCTGCCTACGAGCAGTACTTC. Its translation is CASSPFQSAYEQYF.

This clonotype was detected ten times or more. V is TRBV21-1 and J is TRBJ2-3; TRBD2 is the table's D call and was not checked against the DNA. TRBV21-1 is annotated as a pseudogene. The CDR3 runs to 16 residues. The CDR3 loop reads CASSNREVRGTDTQYF. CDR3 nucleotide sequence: TGTGCCAGCAGCAACAGGGAGGTTCGAGGCACAGATACGCAGTATTTT.

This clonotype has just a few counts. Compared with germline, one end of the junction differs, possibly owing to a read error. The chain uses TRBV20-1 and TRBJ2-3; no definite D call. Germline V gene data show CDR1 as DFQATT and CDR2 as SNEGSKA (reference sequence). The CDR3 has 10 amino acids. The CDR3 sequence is CSAGEFTQYF. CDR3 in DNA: TGCAGTGCTGGAGAGTTTACGCAGTATTTT.

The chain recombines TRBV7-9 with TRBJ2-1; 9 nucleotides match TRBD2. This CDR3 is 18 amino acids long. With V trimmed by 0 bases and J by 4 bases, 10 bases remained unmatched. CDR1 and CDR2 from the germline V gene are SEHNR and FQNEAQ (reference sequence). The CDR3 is CASSLAMLAGLEYNEQFF. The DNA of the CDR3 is TGTGCCAGCAGCTTAGCGATGCTAGCGGGACTGGAGTACAATGAGCAGTTCTTC.